The rows below give T cell receptor beta chains drawn from one sample of a study of post-analysis software for immune sequencing data. TCRdb ran MiXCR on the PCR reads and lists one entry per CDR3 protein. The sample holds fewer than 900,000 distinct CDR3 sequences, roughly 50% seen once. Material for sequencing was blood. These receptors all stem from a girl under 18 with multiple sclerosis. The CDR3 runs from the conserved cysteine through the conserved F or W. D genes are given only for firm matches. Rows may omit the clone size; those that give it use once, few, many or a size class.

d_call,v_call,j_call,clone_size,cdr3_aa,cdr3_nt
TRBD1,TRBV7-2,TRBJ2-5,.,CASSLDLGTGEETQYF,TGTGCCAGCAGCTTAGACTTGGGGACAGGGGAAGAGACCCAGTACTTC
TRBD1,TRBV29-1,TRBJ1-1,.,CSGRTGGANTEAFF,TGCAGCGGCCGGACAGGGGGCGCAAACACTGAAGCTTTCTTT
TRBD2,TRBV20-1,TRBJ2-5,few,CSAATASGQETQYF,TGCAGTGCCGCCACAGCTAGCGGACAAGAGACCCAGTACTTC
.,TRBV11-2,TRBJ2-6,.,CASSPGVTGANVLTF,TGTGCCAGCAGCCCAGGGGTAACCGGGGCCAACGTCCTGACTTTC
.,TRBV12-3/TRBV12-4,TRBJ2-3,.,CAGSSFGTRRFSQYF,TGTGCCGGCAGTTCCTTCGGGACTCGGCGTTTTTCGCAGTATTTT
TRBD1,TRBV28,TRBJ2-5,.,CASNSGGWFETQYF,TGTGCCAGCAACTCAGGGGGTTGGTTCGAGACCCAGTACTTC
.,TRBV11-2,TRBJ2-3,.,CASSSTRRLARVGDTQYF,TGTGCCAGCAGCTCCACCCGGCGGCTAGCGAGGGTCGGAGATACGCAGTATTTT
TRBD1,TRBV30,TRBJ2-7,few,CAWTSSGQGIYEQYF,TGTGCCTGGACTTCCTCGGGACAGGGTATCTACGAGCAGTACTTC
TRBD2,TRBV29-1,TRBJ2-1,.,CNVEDRPSGRILDEQFF,TGCAACGTTGAAGACCGGCCTAGCGGGAGAATATTAGATGAGCAGTTCTTC
TRBD2,TRBV2,TRBJ2-1,.,CASSEVAGEYEQFF,TGTGCCAGCAGTGAAGTAGCGGGAGAATATGAGCAGTTCTTC
TRBD2,TRBV29-1,TRBJ2-5,few,CSVEGLAGGKETQYF,TGCAGCGTTGAAGGGTTAGCGGGGGGAAAAGAGACCCAGTACTTC
.,TRBV20-1,TRBJ2-3,.,CSARDGNTDTQYF,TGCAGTGCTAGAGATGGGAACACAGATACGCAGTATTTT
.,TRBV7-2,TRBJ2-5,.,CASSLWAPQETQYF,TGTGCCAGCAGCTTATGGGCGCCCCAAGAGACCCAGTACTTC
.,TRBV4-2,TRBJ1-1,.,CASSQEELNTEAFF,TGTGCCAGCAGCCAAGAGGAACTGAACACTGAAGCTTTCTTT
TRBD2,TRBV25-1,TRBJ2-7,few,CASRPTSGDYEQYF,TGTGCCAGCAGACCGACTAGCGGTGATTACGAGCAGTACTTC
TRBD2,TRBV4-3,TRBJ2-4,.,CASSQDLRGVEYF,TGCGCCAGCAGCCAAGATCTTCGGGGGGTAGAGTACTTC
.,TRBV7-8,TRBJ1-4,.,CASSARRDNEKLFF,TGTGCCAGCAGTGCCAGGCGGGATAATGAAAAACTGTTTTTT
.,TRBV6-5,TRBJ2-7,.,CASSFTIYEQYF,TGTGCCAGCAGTTTTACCATCTACGAGCAGTACTTC
TRBD1,TRBV9,TRBJ2-1,few,CASSHHLRDRGGNEQFF,TGTGCCAGCAGCCATCATCTTCGGGACAGGGGTGGAAATGAGCAGTTCTTC
TRBD1,TRBV20-1,TRBJ2-5,few,CSAKTGGFGETQYF,TGCAGTGCTAAGACAGGGGGCTTTGGAGAGACCCAGTACTTC
.,TRBV15,TRBJ1-1,.,CATSRESVNTEAFF,TGTGCCACCAGCAGAGAATCTGTGAACACTGAAGCTTTCTTT
.,TRBV12-3/TRBV12-4,TRBJ1-3,few,CASSLMGGGFGNTIYF,TGTGCCAGCAGTTTAATGGGAGGTGGCTTTGGAAACACCATATATTTT
.,TRBV4-3,TRBJ2-1,.,CASSPTPGDSHYNEQFF,TGCGCCAGCAGCCCAACACCCGGAGACAGCCACTACAATGAGCAGTTCTTC
TRBD2,TRBV2,TRBJ2-1,.,CASSETSGDNNEQFF,TGTGCCAGCAGTGAGACTAGCGGAGATAACAATGAGCAGTTCTTC